The 12 T cell receptor beta chains given below trace back to one sample, sequenced in a study of T-cell memory formation after mild COVID-19. TCRdb recomputed calls from the 5' RACE reads with MiXCR, one row per CDR3 protein. The sample includes around 510,000 distinct CDR3 sequences, about 20% of them seen just once. The source material was PBMCs or a T cell subset sorted from them (not recorded which). These receptors were taken from an adult woman who had mild COVID-19 (a few samples of this study predate the infection). Cell type and time point are not known.

The V and J genes are TRBV7-9 and TRBJ2-1; TRBD1 is a possible D gene (6 bases). Germline lookup yields CDR1 SEHNR and CDR2 FQNEAQ (reference sequence). This CDR3 comprises 14 residues. Between the trimmed V and J ends, which lost 2 bases and 12 bases, there was a span of 17 bases. CDR3 nucleotide sequence: TGTGCCAGCAGCTTATCAGGGGACCCCCATGGGCAGTTCTTC. Protein: CASSLSGDPHGQFF.

This clonotype was seen a handful of times. V is TRBV7-2 and J is TRBJ2-3; D remains unclear. Germline V lookup: CDR1 SGHTA, CDR2 FQGNSA. The CDR3 runs 14 residues. Trimming removed 1 base at V and 8 bases at J, with 13 bases between. The chain's CDR3 is CASSLESRSITQYF. The DNA for the CDR3 is TGTGCCAGCAGCTTAGAGTCCCGTTCGATTACGCAGTATTTT.

V is TRBV5-1 and J is TRBJ2-1, with D perhaps TRBD1 or TRBD2 (5 bases each). Trimming cost V 0 bases and J 9 bases, with 22 bases left between them. CDR1 is SGHRS and CDR2 is YFSETQ in the germline V gene. The CDR3 spans 17 residues. The CDR3 spells CASSLGVRGTLDSEQFF. DNA for the CDR3: TGCGCCAGCAGCTTGGGTGTGAGGGGCACCCTTGATAGTGAGCAGTTCTTC.

This clonotype was seen many times. The chain joins TRBV5-1 to TRBJ2-3; 10 nucleotides match TRBD2. Trimming cost V 0 bases and J 5 bases; bases outside gene matches: 6. This CDR3 is 16 amino acids long. From germline, CDR1 is SGHRS and CDR2 YFSETQ. This chain's CDR3 is CASSLGLAGVGDTQYF. The CDR3 DNA reads TGCGCCAGCAGCTTGGGCCTAGCGGGAGTTGGAGATACGCAGTATTTT.

This clonotype was seen more than once but under ten times. This chain connects TRBV7-9 to TRBJ1-1; 7 bases are a match to TRBD1. This CDR3 region has 13 residues. The J segment lost 7 bases and the V segment lost 6 bases, leaving 8 bases of the junction unmatched. Germline V gene lookup returns CDR1 SEHNR and CDR2 FQNEAQ (reference sequence). The CDR3 region has the DNA TGTGCCAGCAGTTTGACAGGGAGAAGTGAAGCTTTCTTT. Its translation is CASSLTGRSEAFF.

The chain employs TRBV11-2 and TRBJ1-1; weak D call: TRBD1 (5 bases). V lost 1 base to trimming and J lost 5 bases, with 20 bases between them. Germline V gene data show CDR1 as SGHAT and CDR2 as FQNNGV. The CDR3 has 17 amino acids. This CDR3 reads CASSLVPGLGVRTEAFF. The CDR3, as DNA: TGTGCCAGCAGCTTAGTACCAGGGCTGGGGGTAAGGACTGAAGCTTTCTTT.

This clonotype was counted a few times. The chain is built from TRBV27 and TRBJ2-1; D unclear. V lost 0 bases, J lost 5 bases, and 5 bases lay in between. The CDR3 contains 13 residues. CDR1 is MNHEY, CDR2 SMNVEV, per germline (reference sequence). Written as DNA, the CDR3 is TGTGCCAGCAGTTTATCTCCCCACAATGAGCAGTTCTTC. Translation gives CASSLSPHNEQFF.

This clonotype was detected only a few times. This chain uses TRBV6-5 with TRBJ2-6; TRBD2 might be the D (6 bases). The V gene's germline CDR1 is MNHEY and CDR2 SVGAGI. The CDR3 has 15 residues. The V and J ends lost 5 bases and 1 base respectively, with 9 bases between them. In DNA form, the CDR3 reads TGTGCCAGCAGTCGGAGGGGTTCTGGGGCCAACGTCCTGACTTTC. Translating gives CASSRRGSGANVLTF.

Only a few counts were recorded for this clonotype. V is TRBV12-3 or TRBV12-4 and J is TRBJ2-2, with D hard to call. The CDR3 is 20 residues long. The V end lost 3 bases, the J end lost 3 bases, and 26 bases lay between the germline ends. For the CDR3, the DNA is TGTGCCAGCAGTTTTGGGTCGGCAGTACGGCCTACCCCCCACACCGGGGAGCTGTTTTTT. Its translation is CASSFGSAVRPTPHTGELFF.

The chain joins TRBV12-3 or TRBV12-4 to TRBJ1-4, with D perhaps matching TRBD1 (6 bases). The CDR3 sequence is 13 residues long. Between the trimmed V and J ends, which lost 2 bases and 5 bases, there was a span of 6 bases. CDR3 DNA: TGTGCCAGCAGTTTAACAGGGAATGAAAAACTGTTTTTT. As protein: CASSLTGNEKLFF.

This clonotype was observed a few times. CDR3 sequence (DNA): TGCGCCAGCAGCCACAGAGCGGGAGGGCAGAATGAGCAGTTCTTC. This sequence encodes CASSHRAGGQNEQFF. This chain links TRBV4-3 with TRBJ2-1; the match to TRBD2 covers 10 bases. The CDR3 runs 15 residues. Trimming removed 3 bases from V and 7 bases from J; junction bases left unmatched: 6. Germline CDR1 LGHNA, CDR2 YSLEER.

Only a few counts were recorded for this clonotype. The rearrangement joins TRBV7-9 to TRBJ2-5, with TRBD2 matching 12 bases. This CDR3 spans 17 amino acids. Germline V gives CDR1 SEHNR, CDR2 FQNEAQ (reference sequence). With 0 bases clipped from V and 2 bases from J, the junction kept 4 bases outside the gene matches. CDR3 in DNA: TGTGCCAGCAGCTTAGCCCCTAGCGGGAGGGCTCAAGAGACCCAGTACTTC. Translation: CASSLAPSGRAQETQYF.